The 17 T cell receptor beta chains reported below all come from one sample, sequenced in a study of breast tumors, draining lymph nodes, adjacent tissues (dated by TCRdb to the mid-2010s). Lymph node samples were obtained from the axillary draining lymph nodes of breast cancer patients. The library was obtained by multiplex PCR. Sequencer: Illumina HiSeq 2000. The public reads were reanalyzed by TCRdb: fastp trimming at Q25, MiXCR alignment, in-frame beta chains only. Identical CDR3 protein sequences are pooled into one entry, listed with their most common genes and DNA. The sample contains approximately 210,000 distinct CDR3 sequences, 32% of them found a single time. The ten largest clonotypes hold just over 1.4% of the sample. The sequenced sample consisted of axillary lymph node tissue. The receptors come from a female donor with breast cancer. Some clones in this sample may be carry-over from other donors' samples.

Concerning this clonotype itself: An end of the junction differs from the germline gene, which may be a read error. The genes are TRBV12-3 or TRBV12-4 and TRBJ2-1; TRBD1 matches at 7 bases. The CDR3 has 14 amino acids. CDR3 DNA sequence: TGTACCAGCAGTCGCACCGGGACAGAAAATGAGCAGTTCTTC. This sequence encodes CTSSRTGTENEQFF.

This clonotype was found many times. The gene calls are TRBV12-3 or TRBV12-4 and TRBJ2-1; 8 bases align to TRBD2. Germline trimming cut 5 bases from V and 9 bases from J; bases unmatched to any gene: 12. The CDR3 is made up of 15 amino acids. CDR3 in DNA: TGTGCCAGCAGTCCGAATAGCGGGGCCTTCGGTGAGCAGTTCTTC. Amino acids: CASSPNSGAFGEQFF.

This rearrangement joins TRBV18 to TRBJ2-1; 12 nucleotides align to TRBD2. The CDR3 extends over 15 amino acids. With 6 bases clipped from V and 7 bases from J, the junction kept 7 bases outside the gene matches. Germline V CDR1 and CDR2: KGHSH, LQKENI. CDR3 protein: CASSRLAGDYNEQFF. In DNA, the CDR3 is TGTGCCAGCTCCCGACTAGCGGGAGATTATAATGAGCAGTTCTTC.

This clonotype was picked up many times. The chain links TRBV6-1 to TRBJ1-2; weak D call: TRBD1 (5 bases). Looked up from germline, CDR1 is MNHNS and CDR2 is SASEGT. This CDR3 region has 17 residues. Between the trimmed V and J ends, which lost 6 bases and 1 base, there was a span of 21 bases. The CDR3: CASSGGAARSGNYGYTF. The DNA for the CDR3 is TGTGCCAGCAGCGGCGGGGCTGCACGAAGCGGTAACTATGGCTACACCTTC.

Points on this clonotype: The junction departs from the called germline gene at one end, perhaps through a read error. CDR3 sequence: CSATLGGNVLTF. As DNA, the CDR3 is TGCAGCGCCACCCTAGGGGGCAACGTCCTGACTTTC. The J gene is TRBJ2-6, the V gene TRBV29-1; possibly TRBD1 for D (6 bases). The CDR3 runs to 12 residues. Germline assignment: CDR1 SQVTM and CDR2 ANQGSEA.

This clonotype appeared a single time. The chain is built from TRBV4-2 and TRBJ2-6; D is unclear. The CDR3 contains 12 residues. The V and J ends lost 2 bases and 13 bases respectively, with 9 bases between them. Per germline, CDR1 LGHNA and CDR2 YNFKEQ. CDR3 region: CASSQTGNVLTF. Written as DNA, the CDR3 is TGTGCCAGCAGCCAAACGGGTAATGTCCTGACTTTC.

This rearrangement joins TRBV5-7 to TRBJ2-5; 12 bases line up with TRBD2. TRBV5-7 carries the ORF label, with uncertain function. V lost 4 bases, J lost 3 bases, and 7 bases stayed unmatched. CDR3 length: 16 amino acids. As DNA, the CDR3 is TGTGCCAGCAGCGCTCGACTAGCGGGAGTTGAAGAGACCCAGTACTTC. Encoded protein: CASSARLAGVEETQYF.

The chain employs TRBV2 and TRBJ2-3; D remains unclear. Germline CDR1 reads SNHLY; CDR2 reads FYNNEI. Trimming cost V 5 bases and J 4 bases, with 7 bases left between them. This CDR3 region has 12 residues. In DNA form, the CDR3 reads TGTGCCAGCAGTATTGGACCAGATACGCAGTATTTT. Translation gives CASSIGPDTQYF.

This clonotype appeared many times. This rearrangement joins TRBV6-5 to TRBJ2-1; TRBD1 is a possible D gene (6 bases). Germline loops: CDR1 MNHEY, CDR2 SVGAGI. V was cut by 5 bases and J by 7 bases, with 12 bases left in between. The CDR3 totals 13 residues. This CDR3 reads CASSATGWNEQFF. The CDR3 DNA reads TGTGCCAGCAGTGCAACAGGGTGGAATGAGCAGTTCTTC.

This clonotype showed up just once. The rearrangement joins TRBV7-2 to TRBJ2-1; 16 bases fit TRBD2. This CDR3 contains 18 residues. J was trimmed by 7 bases and V by 2 bases; bases with no gene match: 8. Per the germline V gene, CDR1 is SGHTA and CDR2 is FQGNSA. The CDR3 sequence is CASSLPGTSGRARNEQFF. The DNA for the CDR3 is TGTGCCAGCAGCTTACCCGGGACTAGCGGGAGGGCCCGGAATGAGCAGTTCTTC.

This clonotype was counted many times. The rearrangement links TRBV7-9 to TRBJ2-2, with 12 bases lining up with TRBD2. From germline, CDR1 is SEHNR and CDR2 FQNEAQ (reference sequence). With 5 bases clipped from V and 3 bases from J, the junction kept 7 bases outside the gene matches. CDR3 length: 17 amino acids. CDR3 sequence (DNA): TGTGCCAGCAGCGTAATCACTAGCGGGAGGTACACCGGGGAGCTGTTTTTT. Amino acids: CASSVITSGRYTGELFF.

The chain couples TRBV28 to TRBJ1-1, with 8 bases that match TRBD1. The CDR3 is 13 residues long. V shed 2 bases, J shed 7 bases, and the junction held 3 bases outside the gene matches. CDR1 is MDHEN, CDR2 SYDVKM, per germline. CDR3 in amino acids: CASSLDRGGEAFF. The CDR3 nucleotides read TGTGCCAGCAGTTTAGACAGGGGCGGTGAAGCTTTCTTT.

As to this clonotype: Its ends do not fully match the called genes, so a read error is possible. The V and J genes are TRBV19 and TRBJ2-1; the D gene is possibly TRBD2 (5 bases). Germline loops: CDR1 LNHDA, CDR2 SQIVND (reference sequence). The CDR3 is made up of 14 amino acids. CDR3 amino acids: CASSFRTGRNEQLF. CDR3 nucleotides: TGTGCCAGTAGTTTTCGGACTGGCAGGAATGAGCAGCTCTTC.

This clonotype was recorded at least ten times. V gene TRBV15 combines with J gene TRBJ2-2, with D hard to call. Germline values: CDR1 LNHNV, CDR2 YYDKDF (reference sequence). This CDR3 region has 14 residues. Trimming left V 2 bases short and J 8 bases short, with 12 bases between. Here the CDR3 reads CATSRPVTGGELFF. CDR3 coding DNA: TGTGCCACCAGCAGACCGGTAACTGGAGGGGAGCTGTTTTTT.

This clonotype has only a few counts. Since a much larger clone is just one base distant, this may be a read error. The missing conserved phenylalanine or tryptophan at the end of this CDR3 makes a read error likely. This sequence joins TRBV12-5 and TRBJ2-3; weak D call: TRBD1 (6 bases). Germline V lookup: CDR1 LGHNT, CDR2 FRNRAP. The CDR3 length is 14 residues. The CDR3 protein is CASTLYRVTDTQYS. The CDR3 DNA is TGTGCCAGCACCCTGTACAGGGTTACAGATACGCAGTATTCT.

This clonotype was picked up many times. Here the CDR3 reads CASSLSSGGYGYTF. Written as DNA, the CDR3 is TGTGCCAGCAGCTTAAGTTCAGGGGGCTATGGCTACACCTTC. The V and J genes are TRBV7-2 and TRBJ1-2; TRBD1 agrees at 7 bases. J gave up 4 bases and V 2 bases, and 4 bases lay outside the gene matches. The germline V gene encodes CDR1 SGHTA and CDR2 FQGNSA. The CDR3 spans 14 residues.

At least ten counts were recorded for this clonotype. The chain is built from TRBV6-6 and TRBJ2-7; the match to TRBD1 covers 8 bases. V dropped 4 bases and J dropped 6; count of bases not matched to a gene: 8. The CDR3 runs to 14 residues. Germline values: CDR1 MNHNY, CDR2 SVGAGI (reference sequence). CDR3 in amino acids: CASSSRQGAREQYF. In nucleotides, the CDR3 is TGTGCCAGCAGTTCCAGGCAGGGGGCGCGCGAGCAGTACTTC.